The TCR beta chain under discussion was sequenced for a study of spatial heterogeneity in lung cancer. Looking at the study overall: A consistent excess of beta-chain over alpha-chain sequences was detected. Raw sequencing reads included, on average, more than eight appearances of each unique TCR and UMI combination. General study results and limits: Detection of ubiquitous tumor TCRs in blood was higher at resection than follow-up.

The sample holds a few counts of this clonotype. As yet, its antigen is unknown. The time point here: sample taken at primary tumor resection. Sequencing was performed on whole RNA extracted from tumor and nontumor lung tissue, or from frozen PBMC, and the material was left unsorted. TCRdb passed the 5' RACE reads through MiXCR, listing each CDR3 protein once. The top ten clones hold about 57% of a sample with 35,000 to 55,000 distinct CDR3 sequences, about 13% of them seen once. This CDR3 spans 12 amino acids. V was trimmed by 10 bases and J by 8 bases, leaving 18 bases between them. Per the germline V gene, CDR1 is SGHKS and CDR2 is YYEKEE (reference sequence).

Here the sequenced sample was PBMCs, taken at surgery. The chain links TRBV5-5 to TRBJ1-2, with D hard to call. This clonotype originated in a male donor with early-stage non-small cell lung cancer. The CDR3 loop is CAGNKGDRGYTF. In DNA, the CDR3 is TGTGCCGGTAATAAAGGCGATAGAGGCTACACCTTC.